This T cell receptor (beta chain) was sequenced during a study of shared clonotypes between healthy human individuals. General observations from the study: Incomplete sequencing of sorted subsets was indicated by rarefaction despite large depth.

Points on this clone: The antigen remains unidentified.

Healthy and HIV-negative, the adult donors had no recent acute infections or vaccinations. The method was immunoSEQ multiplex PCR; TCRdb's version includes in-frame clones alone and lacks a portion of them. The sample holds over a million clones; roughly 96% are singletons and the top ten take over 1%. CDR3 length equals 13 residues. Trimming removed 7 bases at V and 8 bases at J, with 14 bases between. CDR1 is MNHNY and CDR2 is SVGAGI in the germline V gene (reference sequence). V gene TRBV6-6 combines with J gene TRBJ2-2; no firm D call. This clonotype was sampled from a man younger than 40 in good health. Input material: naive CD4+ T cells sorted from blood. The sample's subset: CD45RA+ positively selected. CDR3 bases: TGTGCCAGCAATCAGCAGACCGGGGGGGAGCTGTTTTTT. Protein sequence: CASNQQTGGELFF.